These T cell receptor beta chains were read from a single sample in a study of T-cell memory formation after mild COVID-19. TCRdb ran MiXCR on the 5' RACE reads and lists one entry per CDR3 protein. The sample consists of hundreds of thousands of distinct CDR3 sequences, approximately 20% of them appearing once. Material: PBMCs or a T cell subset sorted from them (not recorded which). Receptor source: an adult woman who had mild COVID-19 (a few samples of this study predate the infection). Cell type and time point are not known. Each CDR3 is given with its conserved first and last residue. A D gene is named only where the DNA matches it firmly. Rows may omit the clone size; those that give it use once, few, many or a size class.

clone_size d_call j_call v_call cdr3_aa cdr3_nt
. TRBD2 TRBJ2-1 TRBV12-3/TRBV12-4 CASSLVTSGRYNEQFF TGTGCCAGCAGTTTAGTTACTAGCGGGCGCTACAATGAGCAGTTCTTC
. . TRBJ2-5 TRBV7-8 CASSSWGGETQYF TGTGCCAGCAGCTCGTGGGGCGGGGAGACCCAGTACTTC
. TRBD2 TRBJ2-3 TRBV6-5 CASSYSAGTSGTDTQYF TGTGCCAGCAGTTACTCGGCCGGGACTAGCGGCACAGATACGCAGTATTTT
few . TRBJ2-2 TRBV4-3 CASSQEGDGELFF TGCGCCAGCAGCCAAGAGGGGGACGGGGAGCTGTTTTTT
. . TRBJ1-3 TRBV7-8 CASSFYGDAGNTIYF TGTGCCAGCAGCTTTTATGGAGATGCTGGAAACACCATATATTTT
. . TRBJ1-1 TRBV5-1 CASSDPPGENTEAFF TGCGCCAGCAGCGACCCCCCGGGGGAGAACACTGAAGCTTTCTTT
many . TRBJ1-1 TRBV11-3 CASSSPTGSQVRKQRWTEAFF TGTGCCAGCAGCTCCCCGACCGGGTCCCAAGTTAGAAAACAAAGGTGGACTGAAGCTTTCTTT
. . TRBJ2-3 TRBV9 CASSVGGGTSTDTQYF TGTGCCAGCAGCGTAGGGGGCGGGACTAGCACAGATACGCAGTATTTT
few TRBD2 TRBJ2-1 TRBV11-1 CASSHHTSGPEQFF TGTGCCAGCAGCCATCATACTAGCGGACCCGAGCAGTTCTTC
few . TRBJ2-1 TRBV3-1 CASSSPGRSRYNEQFF TGTGCCAGCAGCAGCCCGGGGCGGAGTCGGTACAATGAGCAGTTCTTC
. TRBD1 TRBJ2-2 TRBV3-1 CASSLLDRGLVRTGELFF TGTGCCAGCAGCCTCTTAGACAGGGGGCTAGTCCGCACCGGGGAGCTGTTTTTT
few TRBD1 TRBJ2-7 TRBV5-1 CASSISRDSSYEQYF TGCGCCAGCAGCATTTCACGGGACAGTTCCTACGAGCAGTACTTC
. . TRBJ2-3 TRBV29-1 CSAVRGTSTDTQYF TGCAGCGCTGTTCGGGGAACAAGCACAGATACGCAGTATTTT
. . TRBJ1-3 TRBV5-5 CASSHGQGGNTIYF TGTGCCAGCAGCCACGGACAAGGTGGAAACACCATATATTTT
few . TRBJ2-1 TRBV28 CASSFEGEGQNNEQFF TGTGCCAGCAGTTTTGAGGGGGAGGGCCAAAACAATGAGCAGTTCTTC
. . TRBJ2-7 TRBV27 CASSYPGQAYEQYF TGTGCCAGCAGTTACCCAGGACAAGCCTACGAGCAGTACTTC
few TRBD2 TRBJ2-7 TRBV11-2 CASSLVAGAGEQYF TGTGCCAGCAGCTTAGTAGCGGGGGCTGGCGAGCAGTACTTC
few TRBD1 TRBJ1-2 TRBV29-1 CSVGRGQNYGYTF TGCAGCGTTGGAAGGGGGCAGAACTATGGCTACACCTTC
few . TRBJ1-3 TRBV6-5 CASSYGAPARNTIYF TGTGCCAGCAGTTACGGCGCGCCAGCCAGAAACACCATATATTTT
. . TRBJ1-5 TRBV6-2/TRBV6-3 CASSYARGEFHQPQHF TGTGCCAGCAGTTATGCCCGAGGGGAATTCCATCAGCCCCAGCATTTT
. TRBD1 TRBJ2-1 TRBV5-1 CASSPGTGRGNEQFF TGCGCCAGCAGCCCCGGGACAGGGAGGGGTAATGAGCAGTTCTTC
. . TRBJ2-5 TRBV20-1 CSASSGNQETQYF TGCAGTGCTAGTTCTGGAAACCAAGAGACCCAGTACTTC
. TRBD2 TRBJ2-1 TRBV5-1 CASELGLAGGRWGYNEQFF TGCGCCAGTGAGTTGGGACTAGCGGGAGGACGCTGGGGCTACAATGAGCAGTTCTTC
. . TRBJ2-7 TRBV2 CASSVVVRLGSYEQYF TGTGCCAGCAGTGTTGTAGTAAGGCTGGGGAGCTACGAGCAGTACTTC
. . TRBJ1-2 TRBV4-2 CASSQVDNYGYTF TGTGCCAGCAGCCAAGTGGATAACTATGGCTACACCTTC
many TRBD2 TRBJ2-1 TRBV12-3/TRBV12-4 CASSLGLANNEQFF TGTGCCAGCAGTTTGGGACTAGCGAACAATGAGCAGTTCTTC
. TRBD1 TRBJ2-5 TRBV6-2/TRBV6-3 CASSTGQGPVQETQYF TGTGCCAGCAGTACCGGACAGGGTCCGGTTCAAGAGACCCAGTACTTC
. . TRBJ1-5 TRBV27 CASTGAPQPQHF TGTGCCAGCACAGGGGCCCCTCAGCCCCAGCATTTT
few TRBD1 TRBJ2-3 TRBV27 CASSLTGQVSTDTQYF TGTGCCAGCAGTTTAACGGGACAGGTGTCCACAGATACGCAGTATTTT
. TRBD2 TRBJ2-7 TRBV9 CASSESGGHSYEQYF TGTGCCAGCAGCGAAAGCGGGGGGCACTCCTACGAGCAGTACTTC
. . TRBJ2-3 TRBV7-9 CASSTLSARDVRDTQYF TGTGCCAGCAGCACCCTTAGCGCTCGGGACGTCCGAGATACGCAGTATTTT
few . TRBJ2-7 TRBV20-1 CSARARGKNPLGEQYF TGCAGTGCTAGAGCAAGAGGGAAAAACCCCCTTGGGGAGCAGTACTTC
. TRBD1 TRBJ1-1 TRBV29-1 CSARGGGQTNTEAFF TGCAGCGCCCGTGGGGGGGGACAGACGAACACTGAAGCTTTCTTT
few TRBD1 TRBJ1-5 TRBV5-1 CASSIGTGDGNQPQHF TGCGCCAGCAGCATCGGGACAGGGGATGGCAATCAGCCCCAGCATTTT